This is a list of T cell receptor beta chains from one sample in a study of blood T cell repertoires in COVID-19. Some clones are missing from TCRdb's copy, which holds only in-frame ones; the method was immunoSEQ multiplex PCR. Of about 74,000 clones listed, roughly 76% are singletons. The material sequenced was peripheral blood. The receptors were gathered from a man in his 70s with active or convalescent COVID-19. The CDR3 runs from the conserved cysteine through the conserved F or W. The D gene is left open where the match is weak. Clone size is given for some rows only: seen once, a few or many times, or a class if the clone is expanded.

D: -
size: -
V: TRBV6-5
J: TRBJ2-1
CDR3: CASSYSFMSFF
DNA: TGTGCCAGCAGTTACTCGTTTATGTCGTTCTTC

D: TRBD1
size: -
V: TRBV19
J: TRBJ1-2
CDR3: CASSMDRASLGYTF
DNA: TGTGCCAGTAGTATGGACAGGGCGTCGCTTGGCTACACCTTC

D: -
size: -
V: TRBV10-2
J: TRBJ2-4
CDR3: CASSDRGILAKNIQYF
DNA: TGCGCCAGCAGTGACCGAGGGATCCTAGCCAAAAACATTCAGTACTTC

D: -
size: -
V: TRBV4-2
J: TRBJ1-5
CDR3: CASSQDGQSNQPQHF
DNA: TGTGCCAGCAGCCAAGACGGACAGAGCAATCAGCCCCAGCATTTT

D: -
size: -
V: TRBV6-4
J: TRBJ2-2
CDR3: CASNTDTGELFF
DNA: TGTGCCAGCAATACAGACACCGGGGAGCTGTTTTTT

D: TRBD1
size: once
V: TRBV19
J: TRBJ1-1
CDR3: CASRRTGTNTEAFF
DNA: TGTGCCAGCCGCCGGACAGGGACGAACACTGAAGCTTTCTTT

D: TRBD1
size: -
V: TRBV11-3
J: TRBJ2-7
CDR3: CASSPGDRGHEQYF
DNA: TGTGCCAGCAGCCCAGGTGACAGGGGCCACGAGCAGTACTTC

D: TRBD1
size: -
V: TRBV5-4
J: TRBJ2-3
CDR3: CASSYGQASTDTQYF
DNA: TGTGCCAGCAGCTACGGACAGGCGAGCACAGATACGCAGTATTTT

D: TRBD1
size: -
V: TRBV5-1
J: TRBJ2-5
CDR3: CASTQQGQGPQETQYF
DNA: TGCGCCAGCACTCAGCAGGGACAGGGGCCCCAAGAGACCCAGTACTTC

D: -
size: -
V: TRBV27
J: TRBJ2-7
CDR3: CASSLSRESSYEQYF
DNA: TGTGCCAGCAGTTTGAGCCGGGAAAGCTCCTACGAGCAGTACTTC

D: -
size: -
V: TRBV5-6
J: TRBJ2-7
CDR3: CASRIWGPYEQYF
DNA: TGTGCCAGCCGGATTTGGGGGCCCTACGAGCAGTACTTC

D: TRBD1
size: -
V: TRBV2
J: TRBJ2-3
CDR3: CASSESTGRTDTQYF
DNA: TGTGCCAGCAGTGAATCGACAGGGCGCACAGATACGCAGTATTTT

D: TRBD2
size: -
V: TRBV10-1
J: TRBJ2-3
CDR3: CASSEGLADTDTQYF
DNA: TGCGCCAGCAGTGAGGGACTAGCGGACACAGATACGCAGTATTTT

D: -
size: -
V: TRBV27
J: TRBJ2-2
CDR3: CASSLQGYVTGELFF
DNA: TGTGCCAGCAGTTTACAGGGTTACGTCACCGGGGAGCTGTTTTTT

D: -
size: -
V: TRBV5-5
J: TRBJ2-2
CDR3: CASSLGGHGELFF
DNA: TGTGCCAGCAGCTTGGGGGGACACGGGGAGCTGTTTTTT

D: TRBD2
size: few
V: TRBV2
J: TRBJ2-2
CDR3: CASRNRGLAGGTGTGELFF
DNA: TGTGCCAGCAGGAACCGCGGACTAGCGGGGGGAACCGGAACCGGGGAGCTGTTTTTT

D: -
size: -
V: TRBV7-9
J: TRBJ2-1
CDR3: CAAPQGGSYNEQFF
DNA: TGTGCCGCCCCCCAGGGGGGCTCCTACAATGAGCAGTTCTTC

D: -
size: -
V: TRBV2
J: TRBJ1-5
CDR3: CASNVPSPGDGGQPQHF
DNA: TGTGCCAGCAACGTCCCAAGCCCAGGGGACGGTGGACAGCCCCAGCATTTT

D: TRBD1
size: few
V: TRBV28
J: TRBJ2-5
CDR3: CASLGQGEETQYF
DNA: TGTGCCAGCCTTGGACAGGGAGAAGAGACCCAGTACTTC

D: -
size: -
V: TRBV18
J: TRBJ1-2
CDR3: CASSPSAGAGYGYTF
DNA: TGTGCCAGCTCACCATCCGCGGGGGCGGGCTATGGCTACACCTTC

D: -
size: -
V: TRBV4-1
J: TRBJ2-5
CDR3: CASKPLFGKAKGFQETQYF
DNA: TGCGCCAGCAAACCCCTGTTCGGGAAGGCGAAGGGATTCCAAGAGACCCAGTACTTC

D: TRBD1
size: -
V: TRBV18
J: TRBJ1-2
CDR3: CASSPDRVYGYTF
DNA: TGTGCCAGCTCCCCTGACAGGGTCTATGGCTACACCTTC

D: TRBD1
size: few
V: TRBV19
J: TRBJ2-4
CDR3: CASRGDEGAKAKNIQYF
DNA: TGTGCCAGTAGGGGGGACGAGGGGGCCAAAGCCAAAAACATTCAGTACTTC

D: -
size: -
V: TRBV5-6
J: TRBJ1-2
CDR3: CASSPTGKSSNGYTF
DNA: TGTGCCAGCAGCCCAACAGGGAAATCTTCTAATGGCTACACCTTC

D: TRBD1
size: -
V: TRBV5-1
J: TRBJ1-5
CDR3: CASSLQGARNQPQHF
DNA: TGCGCCAGCAGCTTACAGGGGGCGCGAAATCAGCCCCAGCATTTT

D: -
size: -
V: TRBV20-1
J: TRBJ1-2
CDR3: CSASPNRGYTF
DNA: TGCAGTGCTAGTCCCAACCGGGGCTACACCTTC

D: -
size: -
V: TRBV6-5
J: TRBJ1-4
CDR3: CASSLGAENEKLFF
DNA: TGTGCCAGCAGTTTAGGGGCGGAGAATGAAAAACTGTTTTTT